Listed below are T cell receptor beta chains from one sample, sequenced in a study of cytomegalovirus exposure and HLA in healthy donors. TCRdb's table, derived via immunoSEQ multiplex PCR, lists solely in-frame clones and lacks some. This table holds about 250,000 clones, less than 90% found once. The sequenced sample consisted of PBMCs. The receptors stem from a man younger than 30 in good health and CMV-seropositive. The CDR3 runs from the conserved cysteine through the conserved F or W. Each record gives: V gene, D gene, clone size, J gene, CDR3 protein, CDR3 DNA. D genes are given only for firm matches. Clone size, where shown, is once, few, many, or a class for clones that have expanded.

TRBV7-6	.	few	TRBJ1-2	CAVGSWDGYTF	TGTGCCGTTGGGAGTTGGGATGGCTACACCTTC
TRBV11-3	.	once	TRBJ2-3	CASSLASGASTDTQYF	TGTGCCAGCAGCTTAGCTTCTGGCGCGAGCACAGATACGCAGTATTTT
TRBV11-2	TRBD1	.	TRBJ1-4	CASSPDREGEKLFF	TGTGCCAGCAGCCCGGACAGGGAAGGTGAAAAACTGTTTTTT
TRBV6-1	.	.	TRBJ2-3	CASSDRQPPSTDTQYF	TGTGCCAGCAGTGACCGCCAGCCTCCGAGCACAGATACGCAGTATTTT
TRBV6-5	.	.	TRBJ2-7	CASSYSLGAYEQYF	TGTGCCAGCAGTTACTCACTGGGGGCCTACGAGCAGTACTTC
TRBV30	.	many	TRBJ2-2	CAWREGASSGELFF	TGTGCCTGGAGGGAGGGGGCTAGCTCCGGGGAGCTGTTTTTT
TRBV7-2	.	few	TRBJ2-3	CASSLAIGALSTDTQYF	TGTGCCAGCAGCTTAGCCATCGGGGCACTTTCCACAGATACGCAGTATTTT
TRBV20-1	.	.	TRBJ1-1	CSVLRLTEAFF	TGCAGTGTTCTAAGGTTAACTGAAGCTTTCTTT
TRBV7-9	.	few	TRBJ1-1	CASSLEQGSNTEAFF	TGTGCCAGCAGCCTAGAGCAGGGTTCGAACACTGAAGCTTTCTTT
TRBV28	.	.	TRBJ1-2	CASSLFTRTVDYGYTF	TGTGCCAGCAGTTTATTCACCCGAACAGTGGACTATGGCTACACCTTC
TRBV7-3	TRBD2	.	TRBJ2-3	CASSLFNGGAADTQYF	TGTGCCAGCAGCCTCTTCAACGGGGGGGCGGCAGATACGCAGTATTTT
TRBV11-2	.	medium-sized	TRBJ1-2	CASSLSFGVNYGYTF	TGTGCCAGCAGCTTAAGTTTCGGGGTTAACTATGGCTACACCTTC
TRBV10-1	.	.	TRBJ2-1	CASRAGTSRCNEQFF	TGCGCCAGCAGGGCCGGGACTTCCAGGTGTAATGAGCAGTTCTTC
TRBV7-2	.	.	TRBJ2-3	CASSYRDTQYF	TGTGCCAGCAGCTACCGGGACACCCAGTATTTT
TRBV19	TRBD1	.	TRBJ2-1	CASSAHRGLNEQFF	TGTGCCAGTAGTGCTCACAGGGGGCTAAATGAGCAGTTCTTC
TRBV7-6	TRBD2	.	TRBJ2-1	CASSPPGLGAFYEQFF	TGTGCCAGCAGCCCCCCGGGACTAGGGGCCTTCTATGAGCAGTTCTTC
TRBV6-5	.	.	TRBJ2-3	CASSYRGSNTDTQYF	TGTGCCAGCAGTTACCGCGGCTCCAACACAGATACGCAGTATTTT
TRBV30	TRBD2	.	TRBJ2-5	CAWSPGLAGVVETQYF	TGTGCCTGGAGTCCGGGACTAGCGGGAGTAGTGGAGACCCAGTACTTC
TRBV2	.	.	TRBJ2-7	CASSERTDHF	TGTGCCAGCAGCGAAAGGACAGATCACTTC
TRBV10-3	TRBD1	.	TRBJ1-1	CAIRGQDPTEAFF	TGTGCCATCAGGGGACAGGACCCCACTGAAGCTTTCTTT
TRBV6-4	TRBD2	.	TRBJ2-1	CASSGLAGGNEQFF	TGTGCCAGCAGTGGACTAGCGGGAGGGAATGAGCAGTTCTTC
TRBV18	.	.	TRBJ2-1	CASSPPSKNNEQFF	TGTGCCAGCTCACCACCGTCCAAGAACAATGAGCAGTTCTTC
TRBV6-5	.	.	TRBJ1-2	CASSFQGDGYTF	TGTGCCAGCAGTTTTCAGGGTGACGGCTACACCTTC
TRBV29-1	.	.	TRBJ2-7	CSVRGPSYEQYF	TGCAGCGTTCGGGGACCTTCCTACGAGCAGTACTTC
TRBV25-1	.	.	TRBJ1-1	CASSEFGYRTGRTEAFF	TGTGCCAGCAGTGAATTTGGGTACAGGACGGGACGCACTGAAGCTTTCTTT
TRBV9	.	.	TRBJ2-7	CASSVRGSGPYEQYF	TGTGCCAGCAGCGTAAGGGGGAGTGGTCCCTACGAGCAGTACTTC
TRBV6-5	.	.	TRBJ2-1	CASSYSRAGTRQFF	TGTGCCAGCAGTTACTCGAGGGCCGGGACTCGACAGTTCTTC
TRBV7-8	.	.	TRBJ2-3	CASSLDGARRYF	TGTGCCAGCAGCTTAGACGGGGCACGTAGATATTTT
TRBV11-2	.	.	TRBJ2-4	CASSSRLAKNIQYF	TGTGCCAGCAGCTCCAGGCTAGCCAAAAACATTCAGTACTTC
TRBV30	.	once	TRBJ1-5	CAWSSSSNQPQHF	TGTGCCTGGAGTTCTAGTAGCAATCAGCCCCAGCATTTT
TRBV28	TRBD1	.	TRBJ2-2	CASSQLRTGRGTGELFF	TGTGCCAGCAGTCAACTAAGGACAGGGCGTGGCACCGGGGAGCTGTTTTTT
TRBV2	TRBD1	once	TRBJ2-7	CASSKGTENYEQYF	TGTGCCAGCAGTAAGGGGACAGAGAATTACGAGCAGTACTTC